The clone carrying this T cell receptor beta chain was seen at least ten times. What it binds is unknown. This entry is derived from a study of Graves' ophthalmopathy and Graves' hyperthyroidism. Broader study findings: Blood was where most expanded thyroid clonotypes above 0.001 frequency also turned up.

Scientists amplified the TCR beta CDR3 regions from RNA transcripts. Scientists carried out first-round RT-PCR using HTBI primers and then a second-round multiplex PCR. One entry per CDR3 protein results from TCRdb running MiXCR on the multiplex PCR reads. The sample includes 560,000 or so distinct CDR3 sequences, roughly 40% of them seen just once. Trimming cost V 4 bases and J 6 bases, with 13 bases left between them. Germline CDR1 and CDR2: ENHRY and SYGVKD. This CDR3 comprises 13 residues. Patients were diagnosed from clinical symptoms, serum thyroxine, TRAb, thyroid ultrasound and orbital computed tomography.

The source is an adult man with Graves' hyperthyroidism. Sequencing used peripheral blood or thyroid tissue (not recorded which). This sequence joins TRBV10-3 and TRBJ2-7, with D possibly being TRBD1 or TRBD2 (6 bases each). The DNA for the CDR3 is TGTGCCATCAGTGGGGGACTGGGGGCCGAGCAGTACTTC. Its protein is CAISGGLGAEQYF.